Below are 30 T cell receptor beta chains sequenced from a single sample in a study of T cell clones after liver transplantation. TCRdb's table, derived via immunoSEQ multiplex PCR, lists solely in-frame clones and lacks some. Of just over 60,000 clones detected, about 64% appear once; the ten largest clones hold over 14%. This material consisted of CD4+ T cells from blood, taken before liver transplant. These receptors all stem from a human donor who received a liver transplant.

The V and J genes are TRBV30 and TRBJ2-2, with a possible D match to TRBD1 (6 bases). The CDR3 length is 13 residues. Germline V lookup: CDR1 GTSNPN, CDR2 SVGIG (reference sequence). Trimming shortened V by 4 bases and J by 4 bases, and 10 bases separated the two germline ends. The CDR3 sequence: CAWIRTATGELFF. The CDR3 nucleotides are TGTGCCTGGATTAGGACAGCCACCGGGGAGCTGTTTTTT.

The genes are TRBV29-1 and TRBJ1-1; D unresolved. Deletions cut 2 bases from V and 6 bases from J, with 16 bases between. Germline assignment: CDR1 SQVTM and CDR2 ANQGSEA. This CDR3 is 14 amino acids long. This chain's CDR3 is CSVELRRSSAEAFF. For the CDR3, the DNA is TGCAGCGTTGAACTTAGGAGGTCCTCGGCTGAAGCTTTCTTT.

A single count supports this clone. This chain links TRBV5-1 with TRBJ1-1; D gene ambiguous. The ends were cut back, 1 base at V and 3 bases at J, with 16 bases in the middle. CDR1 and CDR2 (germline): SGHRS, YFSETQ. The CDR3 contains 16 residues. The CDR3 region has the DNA TGCGCCAGCAGCTTGTTTGCGGGGAAGGTGGACACTGAAGCTTTCTTT. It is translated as CASSLFAGKVDTEAFF.

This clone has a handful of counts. In DNA, the CDR3 is TGTGCCAGCAGACCAGGGGATCAGCCCCAGCATTTT. It codes for CASRPGDQPQHF. The rearrangement joins TRBV28 to TRBJ1-5; tentatively, D is TRBD1 (6 bases). Germline V gene lookup returns CDR1 MDHEN and CDR2 SYDVKM. Trimming pared 6 bases from V and 5 bases from J, leaving 8 bases between. The CDR3 contains 12 residues.

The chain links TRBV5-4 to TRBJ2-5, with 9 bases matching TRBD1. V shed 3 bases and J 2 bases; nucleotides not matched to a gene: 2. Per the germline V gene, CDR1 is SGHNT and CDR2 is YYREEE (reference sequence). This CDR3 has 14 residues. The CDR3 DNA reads TGTGCCAGCAGCTCAGGACAGGGGCAAGAGACCCAGTACTTC. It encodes CASSSGQGQETQYF.

The CDR3 nucleotides are TGTGCCAGCAGTCGGAGCGGGGGGGCGACAGATACGCAGTATTTT. It encodes CASSRSGGATDTQYF. This chain uses TRBV7-3 with TRBJ2-3; 10 nucleotides align to TRBD2. CDR1 SGHTA and CDR2 FQGTGA come from the germline V gene. Trimming removed 6 bases from V and 3 bases from J; junction bases left unmatched: 6. The CDR3 sequence is 15 residues long.

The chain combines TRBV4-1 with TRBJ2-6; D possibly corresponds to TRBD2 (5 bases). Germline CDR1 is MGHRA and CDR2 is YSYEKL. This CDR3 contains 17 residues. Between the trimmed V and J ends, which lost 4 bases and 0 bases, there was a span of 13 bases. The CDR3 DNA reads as TGCGCCAGCAGCCCATCGGACGGGGACTCTGGGGCCAACGTCCTGACTTTC. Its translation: CASSPSDGDSGANVLTF.

The CDR3 loop is CASSLRTGGASNQPQHF. CDR3 nucleotides: TGTGCCAGCAGCTTACGGACAGGGGGTGCTAGCAATCAGCCCCAGCATTTT. The V gene is TRBV7-2, the J gene TRBJ1-5; 10 bases align to TRBD1. The V gene's germline CDR1 is SGHTA and CDR2 FQGNSA. The CDR3 is 17 residues long. Germline trimming cut 2 bases from V and 0 bases from J; bases unmatched to any gene: 4.

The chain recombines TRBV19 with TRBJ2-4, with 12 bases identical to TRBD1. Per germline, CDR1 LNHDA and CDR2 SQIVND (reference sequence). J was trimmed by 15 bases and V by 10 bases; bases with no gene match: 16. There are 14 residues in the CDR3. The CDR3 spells CATSPGTGGARWYF. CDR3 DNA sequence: TGTGCCACCTCACCCGGGACAGGGGGCGCGAGGTGGTACTTC. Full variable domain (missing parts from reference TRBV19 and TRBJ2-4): DGGITQSPKYLFRKEGQNVTLSCEQNLNHDAMYWYRQDPGQGLRLIYYSQIVNDFQKGDIAEGYSVSREKKESFPLTVTSAQKNPTAFYLCATSPGTGGARWYFGAGTRLSVL.

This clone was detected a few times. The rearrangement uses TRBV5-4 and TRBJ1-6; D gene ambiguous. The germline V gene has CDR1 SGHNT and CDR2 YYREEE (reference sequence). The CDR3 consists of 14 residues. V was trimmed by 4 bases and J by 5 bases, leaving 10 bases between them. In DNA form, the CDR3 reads TGTGCCAGCAGCCGAGGATCCAATAATTCACCCCTCCACTTT. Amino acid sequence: CASSRGSNNSPLHF. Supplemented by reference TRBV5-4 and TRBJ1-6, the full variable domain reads ETGVTQSPTHLIKTRGQQVTLRCSSQSGHNTVSWYQQALGQGPQFIFQYYREEENGRGNFPPRFSGLQFPNYSSELNVNALELDDSALYLCASSRGSNNSPLHFGNGTRLTVT.

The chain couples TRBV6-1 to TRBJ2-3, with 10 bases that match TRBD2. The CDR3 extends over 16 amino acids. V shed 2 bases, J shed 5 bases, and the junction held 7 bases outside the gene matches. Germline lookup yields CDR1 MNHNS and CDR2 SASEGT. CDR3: CASSEQSGGARDTQYF. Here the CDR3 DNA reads TGTGCCAGCAGTGAACAGAGCGGGGGGGCAAGAGATACGCAGTATTTT.

The DNA of the CDR3 is TGTGCCAGCAGCGTTCAGGGTGGGGGCACAGATACGCAGTATTTT. This codes for CASSVQGGGTDTQYF. This chain connects TRBV9 to TRBJ2-3, with D maybe TRBD1 (5 bases). V dropped 2 bases and J dropped 1 base, with 11 bases sitting between them. The CDR3 extends over 15 amino acids. Germline CDR1 and CDR2: SGDLS and YYNGEE.

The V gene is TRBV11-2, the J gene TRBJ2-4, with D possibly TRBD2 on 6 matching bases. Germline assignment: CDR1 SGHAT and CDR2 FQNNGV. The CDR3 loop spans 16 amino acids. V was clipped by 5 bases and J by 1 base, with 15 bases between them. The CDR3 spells CASSHGGARAKNIQYF. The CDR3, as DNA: TGTGCCAGCAGCCATGGCGGGGCCCGGGCCAAAAACATTCAGTACTTC.

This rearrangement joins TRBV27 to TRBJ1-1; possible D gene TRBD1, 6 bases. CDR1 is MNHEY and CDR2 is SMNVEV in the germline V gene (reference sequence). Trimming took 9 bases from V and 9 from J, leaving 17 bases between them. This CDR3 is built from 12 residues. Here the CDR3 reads CASQGRGLQAFF. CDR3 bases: TGTGCCAGTCAGGGGCGAGGGCTTCAAGCTTTCTTT.

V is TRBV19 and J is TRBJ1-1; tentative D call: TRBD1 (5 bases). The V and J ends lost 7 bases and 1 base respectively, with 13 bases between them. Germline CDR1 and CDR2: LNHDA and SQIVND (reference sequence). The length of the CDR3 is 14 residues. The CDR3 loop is CASKTGAANTEAFF. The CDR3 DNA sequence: TGTGCCAGTAAGACTGGGGCAGCGAACACTGAAGCTTTCTTT. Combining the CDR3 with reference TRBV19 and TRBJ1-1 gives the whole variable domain DGGITQSPKYLFRKEGQNVTLSCEQNLNHDAMYWYRQDPGQGLRLIYYSQIVNDFQKGDIAEGYSVSREKKESFPLTVTSAQKNPTAFYLCASKTGAANTEAFFGQGTRLTVV.

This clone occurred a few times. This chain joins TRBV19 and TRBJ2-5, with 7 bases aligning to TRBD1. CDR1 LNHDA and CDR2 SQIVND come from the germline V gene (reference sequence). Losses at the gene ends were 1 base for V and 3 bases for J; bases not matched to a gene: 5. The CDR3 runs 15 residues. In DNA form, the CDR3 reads TGTGCCAGTAGTATAGGAGGGACAGTGGAAGAGACCCAGTACTTC. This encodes CASSIGGTVEETQYF.

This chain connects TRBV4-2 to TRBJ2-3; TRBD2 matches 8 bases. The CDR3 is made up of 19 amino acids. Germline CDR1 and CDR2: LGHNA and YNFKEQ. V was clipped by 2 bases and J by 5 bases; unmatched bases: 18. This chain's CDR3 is CASSQHHGTRILQGDTQYF. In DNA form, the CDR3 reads TGTGCCAGCAGCCAACACCACGGGACTAGGATTTTGCAAGGAGATACGCAGTATTTT.

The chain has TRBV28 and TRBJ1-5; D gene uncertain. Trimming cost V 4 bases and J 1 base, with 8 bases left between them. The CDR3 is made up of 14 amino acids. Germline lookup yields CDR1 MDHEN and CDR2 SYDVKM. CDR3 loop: CASSSQASNQPQHF. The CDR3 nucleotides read TGTGCCAGCAGTTCCCAGGCGAGCAATCAGCCCCAGCATTTT.

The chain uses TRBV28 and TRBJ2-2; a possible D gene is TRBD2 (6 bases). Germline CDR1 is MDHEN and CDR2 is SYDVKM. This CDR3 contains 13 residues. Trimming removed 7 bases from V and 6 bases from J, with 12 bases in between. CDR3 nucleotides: TGTGCCAGCACCCCGACGGGGGCCGGGGAGCTGTTTTTT. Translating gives CASTPTGAGELFF.

CDR3: CASSGGQGGNQPQHF. The CDR3 DNA follows: TGTGCCAGTAGTGGAGGACAGGGGGGTAATCAGCCCCAGCATTTT. The J gene is TRBJ1-5, the V gene TRBV19; 10 positions match TRBD1. With 5 bases clipped from V and 4 bases from J, the junction kept 5 bases outside the gene matches. The CDR3 totals 15 residues. Looked up from germline, CDR1 is LNHDA and CDR2 is SQIVND (reference sequence).

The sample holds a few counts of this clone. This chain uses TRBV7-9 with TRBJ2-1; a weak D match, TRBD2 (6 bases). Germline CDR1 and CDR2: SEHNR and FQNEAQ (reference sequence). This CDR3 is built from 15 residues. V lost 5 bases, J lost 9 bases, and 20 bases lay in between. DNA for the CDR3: TGTGCCAGCAGCCGGAGGGATGGCCCCTGGGGTGAGCAGTTCTTC. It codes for CASSRRDGPWGEQFF.

For the CDR3, the DNA is TGTGCCAGCAGCTTAGGGGCAGGGATCCCGAACTATGGCTACACCTTC. It is translated as CASSLGAGIPNYGYTF. The rearrangement joins TRBV7-2 to TRBJ1-2; a possible D gene is TRBD1 (5 bases). The CDR3 runs 16 residues. Looked up from germline, CDR1 is SGHTA and CDR2 is FQGNSA. V lost 1 base, J lost 2 bases, and 14 bases lay in between.

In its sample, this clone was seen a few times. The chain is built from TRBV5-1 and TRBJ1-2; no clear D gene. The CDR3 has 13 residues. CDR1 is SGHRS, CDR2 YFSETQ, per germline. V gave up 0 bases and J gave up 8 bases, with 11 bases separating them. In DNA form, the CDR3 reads TGCGCCAGCAGCTTGGATATCCCGGAGGGCTACACCTTC. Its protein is CASSLDIPEGYTF. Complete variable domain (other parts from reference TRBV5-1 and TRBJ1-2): KAGVTQTPRYLIKTRGQQVTLSCSPISGHRSVSWYQQTPGQGLQFLFEYFSETQRNKGNFPGRFSGRQFSNSRSEMNVSTLELGDSALYLCASSLDIPEGYTFGSGTRLTVV.

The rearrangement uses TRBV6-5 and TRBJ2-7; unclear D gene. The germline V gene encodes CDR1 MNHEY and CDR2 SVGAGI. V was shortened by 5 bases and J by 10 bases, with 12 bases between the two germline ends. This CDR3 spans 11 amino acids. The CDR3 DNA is TGTGCCAGCAGTAACAGTCAAGCACAGTACTTC. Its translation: CASSNSQAQYF.

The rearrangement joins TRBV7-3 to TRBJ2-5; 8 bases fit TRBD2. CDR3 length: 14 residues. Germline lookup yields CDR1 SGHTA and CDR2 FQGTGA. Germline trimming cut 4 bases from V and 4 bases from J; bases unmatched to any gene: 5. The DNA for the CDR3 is TGTGCCAGCAGCTCTCAGCGGGGGTCAGAGACCCAGTACTTC. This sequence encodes CASSSQRGSETQYF.

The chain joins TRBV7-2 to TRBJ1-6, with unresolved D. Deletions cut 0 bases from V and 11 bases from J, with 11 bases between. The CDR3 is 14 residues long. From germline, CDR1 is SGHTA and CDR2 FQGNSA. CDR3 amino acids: CASSLAHAGTPLHF. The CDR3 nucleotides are TGTGCCAGCAGCTTAGCCCATGCGGGGACACCCCTCCACTTT.

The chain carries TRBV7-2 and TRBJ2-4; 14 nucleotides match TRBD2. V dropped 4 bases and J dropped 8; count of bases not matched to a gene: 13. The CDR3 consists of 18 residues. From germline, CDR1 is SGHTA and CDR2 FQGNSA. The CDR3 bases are TGTGCCAGCAGCTCGTATCGACTAGCGGGGGGGCCGATAGACATTCAGTACTTC. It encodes CASSSYRLAGGPIDIQYF. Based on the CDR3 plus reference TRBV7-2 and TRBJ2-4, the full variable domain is GAGVSQSPSNKVTEKGKDVELRCDPISGHTALYWYRQSLGQGLEFLIYFQGNSAPDKSGLPSDRFSAERTGGSVSTLTIQRTQQEDSAVYLCASSSYRLAGGPIDIQYFGAGTRLSVL.

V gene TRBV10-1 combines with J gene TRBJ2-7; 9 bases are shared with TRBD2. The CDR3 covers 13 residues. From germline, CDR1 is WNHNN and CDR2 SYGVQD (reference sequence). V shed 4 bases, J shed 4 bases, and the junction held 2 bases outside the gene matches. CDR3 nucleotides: TGCGCCAGCAGTGCTACTAGCGGGTACGAGCAGTACTTC. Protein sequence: CASSATSGYEQYF.

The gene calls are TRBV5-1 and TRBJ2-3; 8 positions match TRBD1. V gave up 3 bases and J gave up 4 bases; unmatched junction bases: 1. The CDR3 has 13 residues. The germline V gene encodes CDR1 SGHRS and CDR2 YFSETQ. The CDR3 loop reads CASSSQGADTQYF. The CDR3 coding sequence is TGCGCCAGCAGCTCACAGGGGGCAGATACGCAGTATTTT.

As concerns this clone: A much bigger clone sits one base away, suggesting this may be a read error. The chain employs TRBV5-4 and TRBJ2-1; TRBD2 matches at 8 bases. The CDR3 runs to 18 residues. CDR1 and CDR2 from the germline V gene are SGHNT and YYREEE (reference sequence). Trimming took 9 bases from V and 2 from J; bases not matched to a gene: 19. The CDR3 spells CATQKGGSGASPYNEQFF. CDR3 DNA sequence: TGTGCCACCCAGAAGGGTGGTAGCGGGGCTAGCCCCTACAATGAGCAGTTCTTC.